The 16 T cell receptor beta chains below all came from one sample that was sequenced in a study of blood T cell repertoires in COVID-19. The method was immunoSEQ multiplex PCR; TCRdb's version includes in-frame clones alone and lacks a portion of them. The sample includes over 120,000 clones, around 84% seen only once; the top ten take roughly 2.6%. Sequenced: peripheral blood. All receptors come from a human donor with acute or convalescent COVID-19. The donor label of this sample is uncertain.

This clone was seen a single time. V is TRBV28 and J is TRBJ2-7; 7 bases align to TRBD1. In germline, CDR1 is MDHEN, CDR2 SYDVKM. This CDR3 spans 18 amino acids. The trim removed 6 bases at V and 0 bases at J, leaving 17 bases unmatched. CDR3 DNA sequence: TGTGCCAGCAGGGGGACAACCCTCGGACAGGCCGTCTCCTACGAGCAGTACTTC. It yields the protein CASRGTTLGQAVSYEQYF.

J is TRBJ2-5 and V is TRBV12-3 or TRBV12-4; D not resolved. Trimming removed 4 bases from V and 5 bases from J, with 11 bases in between. The CDR3 extends over 13 amino acids. The CDR3 DNA follows: TGTGCCAGCAGTTCGGCCCTGGAGGAGACCCAGTACTTC. Protein product: CASSSALEETQYF.

This clone was seen only once. The V gene is TRBV6-1, the J gene TRBJ1-1; D is undetermined. V lost 3 bases and J lost 1, with 12 bases in between. The CDR3 is made up of 15 amino acids. CDR1 is MNHNS and CDR2 is SASEGT in the germline V gene. CDR3 in DNA: TGTGCCAGCAGTGATAGGCGGTACCAGAACACTGAAGCTTTCTTT. Protein product: CASSDRRYQNTEAFF.

A few counts support this clone. The chain recombines TRBV18 with TRBJ2-2, with D maybe TRBD1 (6 bases). Trimming took off 6 bases at V and 5 bases at J, with 16 bases between the two ends. The length of the CDR3 is 15 residues. Germline V lookup: CDR1 KGHSH, CDR2 LQKENI. In DNA, the CDR3 is TGTGCCAGCTCTCCGCTGGGGGCTGGGACCGGGGAGCTGTTTTTT. The encoded protein is CASSPLGAGTGELFF.

This chain connects TRBV6-5 to TRBJ2-3; weak D call: TRBD2 (6 bases). Germline V gene sequence: CDR1 MNHEY, CDR2 SVGAGI. The CDR3 consists of 13 residues. Trimming removed 6 bases at V and 0 bases at J, with 7 bases between. The CDR3 DNA follows: TGTGCCAGCAGGCGGGACAGCACAGATACGCAGTATTTT. This codes for CASRRDSTDTQYF.

This clone was seen just once. The chain combines TRBV7-2 with TRBJ2-3, with TRBD2 matching over 8 bases. The CDR3 consists of 15 residues. The J segment lost 3 bases and the V segment lost 1 base, leaving 3 bases of the junction unmatched. The V gene's germline CDR1 is SGHTA and CDR2 FQGNSA. The CDR3 protein is CASSLDGGGTDTQYF. The CDR3, as DNA: TGTGCCAGCAGCTTAGACGGGGGGGGGACAGATACGCAGTATTTT.

This sequence joins TRBV6-2 or TRBV6-3 and TRBJ1-6; 9 nucleotides match TRBD1. The CDR3 spans 14 residues. Germline V CDR1 and CDR2: MNHEY, SVGEGT. V dropped 5 bases and J dropped 6; count of bases not matched to a gene: 2. Written as DNA, the CDR3 is TGTGCCAGCAGTGGGACAGGGCTTAATTCACCCCTCCACTTT. Its protein is CASSGTGLNSPLHF.

The gene calls are TRBV5-4 and TRBJ2-6; TRBD2 might be the D (7 bases). This CDR3 spans 17 amino acids. The germline CDR1 and CDR2 sequences are SGHNT and YYREEE (reference sequence). With 5 bases removed from V and 1 base from J, the gap between germline ends came to 16 bases. The CDR3 bases are TGTGCCAGCAGGAGGGGGGGATTCGGTTCTGGGGCCAACGTCCTGACTTTC. Translated, it gives CASRRGGFGSGANVLTF.

This clone was observed once. This sequence joins TRBV9 and TRBJ1-1; D call uncertain. The germline V gene encodes CDR1 SGDLS and CDR2 YYNGEE. Trimming took 5 bases from V and 3 from J, leaving 11 bases between them. CDR3 size: 13 residues. CDR3 residues: CASSWGEDTEAFF. As DNA, the CDR3 is TGTGCCAGCAGTTGGGGAGAGGACACTGAAGCTTTCTTT.

This chain uses TRBV6-5 with TRBJ1-2; tentatively, D is TRBD1 (6 bases). CDR3 length: 13 amino acids. Looked up from germline, CDR1 is MNHEY and CDR2 is SVGAGI. V was cut by 4 bases and J by 7 bases, with 13 bases left in between. This chain's CDR3 is CASSLQGLGGYTF. In nucleotides, the CDR3 is TGTGCCAGCAGTTTGCAGGGGCTCGGTGGCTACACCTTC.

The rearrangement joins TRBV6-5 to TRBJ1-2; 9 bases agree with TRBD1. V shed 4 bases and J 7 bases; nucleotides not matched to a gene: 7. This CDR3 is built from 14 residues. The germline gives CDR1 MNHEY, CDR2 SVGAGI. The CDR3 is CASSSTDRGGGYTF. DNA of the CDR3: TGTGCCAGCAGTTCCACGGACAGGGGAGGTGGCTACACCTTC.

Only a few counts were recorded for this clone. The V gene is TRBV7-6, the J gene TRBJ2-7; D might be TRBD2 (6 bases). Germline V gene data show CDR1 as SGHVS and CDR2 as FNYEAQ. Deletions cut 5 bases from V and 0 bases from J, with 20 bases between. The length of the CDR3 is 17 residues. DNA for the CDR3: TGTGCCAGCAGCCCCAAGGTCCGCGGGGTACGCTCCTACGAGCAGTACTTC. Protein: CASSPKVRGVRSYEQYF.

The chain employs TRBV6-5 and TRBJ1-2, with D unclear. The germline V gene has CDR1 MNHEY and CDR2 SVGAGI. This CDR3 region has 16 residues. V was shortened by 0 bases and J by 8 bases, with 19 bases between the two germline ends. The CDR3 is CASSYSTAPLSSGYTF. CDR3 DNA: TGTGCCAGCAGTTACTCGACTGCGCCGCTTTCGTCAGGCTACACCTTC.

CDR3 amino acids: CASSEASQGWTEAFF. The DNA for the CDR3 is TGTGCCAGCAGTGAAGCGTCTCAGGGTTGGACTGAAGCTTTCTTT. The chain combines TRBV6-1 with TRBJ1-1; TRBD1 might be the D (5 bases). CDR3 length: 15 residues. CDR1 is MNHNS and CDR2 is SASEGT in the germline V gene. Trimming removed 0 bases at V and 5 bases at J, with 13 bases between.

The chain combines TRBV18 with TRBJ1-6, with D possibly TRBD1 on 6 matching bases. The germline V gene has CDR1 KGHSH and CDR2 LQKENI. Trimming removed 3 bases from V and 8 bases from J, with 14 bases in between. The CDR3 is made up of 15 amino acids. CDR3 DNA sequence: TGTGCCAGCTCACCGGGACACCCTAGGGATTCACCCCTCCACTTT. Translated: CASSPGHPRDSPLHF.

The chain links TRBV11-2 to TRBJ2-7; D gene uncertain. The CDR3 has 13 residues. Between the trimmed V and J ends, which lost 1 base and 3 bases, there was a span of 7 bases. The germline gives CDR1 SGHAT, CDR2 FQNNGV. CDR3 loop: CASSLVLRYEQYF. The CDR3 nucleotides are TGTGCCAGCAGCTTAGTCCTTCGCTACGAGCAGTACTTC.